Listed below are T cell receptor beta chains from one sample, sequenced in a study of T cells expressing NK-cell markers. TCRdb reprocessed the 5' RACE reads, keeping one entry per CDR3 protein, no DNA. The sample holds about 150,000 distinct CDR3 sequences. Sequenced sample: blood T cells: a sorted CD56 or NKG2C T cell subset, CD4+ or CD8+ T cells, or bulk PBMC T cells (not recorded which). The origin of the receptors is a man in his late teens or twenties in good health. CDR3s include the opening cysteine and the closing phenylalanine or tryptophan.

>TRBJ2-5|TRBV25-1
CASTRGTEYSETQYF
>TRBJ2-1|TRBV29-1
CSVEGLAGESSYNEQFF
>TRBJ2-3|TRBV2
CASSEITTPKEYF
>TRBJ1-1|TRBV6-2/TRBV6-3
CASSYSMGTEKGNTEAFF
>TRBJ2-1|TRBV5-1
CASSWESKEQFF
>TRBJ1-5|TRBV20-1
CSANEERRRYNQPQHF
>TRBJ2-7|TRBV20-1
CSAASSAPSYEQYF
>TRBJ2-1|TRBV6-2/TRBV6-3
CASSYPSGRRGNEQFF
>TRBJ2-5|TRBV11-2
CASSDTGGFGETQYF
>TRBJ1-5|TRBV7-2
CASSNEGGQRTQPQHF
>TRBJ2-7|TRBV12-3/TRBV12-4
CASTVSGSISYEQYF
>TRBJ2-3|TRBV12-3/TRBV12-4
CASSFEGQTDTQYF
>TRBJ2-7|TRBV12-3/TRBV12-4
CASSWDRVTSYEQYF
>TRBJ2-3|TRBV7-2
CASSPTAGTDTQYF